These T cell receptor beta chains were read from a single sample in a study of T-cell memory formation after mild COVID-19. MiXCR, applied by TCRdb to the 5' RACE reads, yields one record per CDR3 protein. The sample records hundreds of thousands of distinct CDR3 sequences, 14% being singletons. Sequenced sample: PBMCs or a T cell subset sorted from them (not recorded which). The source of these receptors is a man aged 18 to 30 who had mild COVID-19 (a few samples of this study predate the infection). Cell type and time point are not known. Each CDR3 is given without its conserved first and last residue.

TRBV7-2	10	TRBJ2-5	ASSTRQETQY
TRBV3-1	12	TRBJ2-1	ASTDRGSYNEQF
TRBV30	11	TRBJ1-3	AWSVSSGNTIY
TRBV4-1	16	TRBJ1-5	ASSQEVSGGHRNQPQH
TRBV7-6	14	TRBJ2-5	ASSSGLAGVWETQY
TRBV12-3/TRBV12-4	12	TRBJ2-2	ASITGQEGRELF
TRBV28	12	TRBJ2-1	ASSNYGGYNEQF
TRBV7-2	10	TRBJ1-6	ASSVNLTPLH
TRBV3-1	11	TRBJ2-7	ASSQGMDREQY
TRBV3-1	13	TRBJ1-5	ASSVGVRGFQPQH
TRBV7-2	12	TRBJ1-2	ASSTQSADNGYT
TRBV9	12	TRBJ1-3	ASSVEDSGNTIY
TRBV24-1	16	TRBJ2-1	ATSDLVSGPSSYNEQF
TRBV4-1	12	TRBJ2-7	ASSPSESSYEQY
TRBV29-1	14	TRBJ2-3	SVEGQGVGITDTQY
TRBV27	12	TRBJ2-1	ASSFGAAASEQF
TRBV7-2	11	TRBJ1-6	ASSLTSVSPLH
TRBV20-1	13	TRBJ2-3	SASPSGGYTDTQY
TRBV7-3	13	TRBJ2-2	ASSLDPSATGELF
TRBV6-5	10	TRBJ2-1	ASSALSDEQF
TRBV12-3/TRBV12-4	13	TRBJ1-5	ASSPTGNRRQPQH
TRBV4-3	13	TRBJ1-1	ASSPPNAGETEAF
TRBV12-3/TRBV12-4	14	TRBJ2-5	ASSFYSKRPKETQY
TRBV19	11	TRBJ2-7	ASSPGTSYEQY
TRBV5-6	11	TRBJ2-4	ATALAGNNIQY
TRBV5-1	11	TRBJ2-3	ASSLQLTDTQY
TRBV7-8	11	TRBJ2-1	ASSLRTYNEQF
TRBV6-2/TRBV6-3	11	TRBJ1-1	ASGWVLNTEAF
TRBV4-1	15	TRBJ1-5	ASSPKAQTYGNQPQH
TRBV20-1	10	TRBJ2-7	SARDAANEQY
TRBV5-6	16	TRBJ2-1	ASSLDRSSRLTYNEQF